These 29 T cell receptor beta chains came from one sample sequenced in a study of cytomegalovirus exposure and HLA in healthy donors. Primers for the PCR totalled 60 Vbeta and 13 Jbeta. The repertoire was sequenced with immunoSEQ multiplex PCR; TCRdb's copy has only in-frame clones and lacks some. The sample shows 150,000 to 200,000 clones, roughly 83% of them seen only once. The sequenced material came from PBMCs. These receptors all stem from a young man in good health and CMV-seronegative.

This clone was recorded a few times. This chain's CDR3 is CSVVLRGFYEQYF. In DNA, the CDR3 is TGCAGCGTTGTTCTTAGAGGGTTCTACGAGCAGTACTTC. The V gene is TRBV29-1, the J gene TRBJ2-7; the D gene is possibly TRBD2 (5 bases). Germline assignment: CDR1 SQVTM and CDR2 ANQGSEA. V dropped 4 bases and J dropped 3 bases, with 13 bases sitting between them. The CDR3 spans 13 residues.

Here the CDR3 DNA reads TGTGCCAGCAGTTACTCCCTACGCGGGGGGGGGTACGAGCAGTACTTC. Protein product: CASSYSLRGGGYEQYF. The chain uses TRBV6-5 and TRBJ2-7; the match to TRBD2 covers 9 bases. The CDR3 totals 16 residues. With V trimmed by 0 bases and J by 4 bases, 7 bases remained unmatched. CDR1 MNHEY and CDR2 SVGAGI come from the germline V gene.

The chain links TRBV11-1 to TRBJ2-5, with D possibly matching TRBD2 (5 bases). This CDR3 is 14 amino acids long. CDR1 SGHAT and CDR2 FQDESV come from the germline V gene (reference sequence). V was pared by 5 bases and J by 7 bases, with 17 bases between. The CDR3 reads CASSPQEAGGTQYF. CDR3 in DNA: TGTGCCAGCAGCCCGCAGGAGGCTGGCGGGACCCAGTACTTC.

This chain uses TRBV9 with TRBJ2-4; no clear D. The CDR3 is made up of 16 amino acids. Germline assignment: CDR1 SGDLS and CDR2 YYNGEE. V was pared by 0 bases and J by 4 bases, with 14 bases between. CDR3 sequence reads: CASSVGEASTKNIQYF. The DNA for the CDR3 is TGTGCCAGCAGCGTAGGAGAGGCATCCACAAAAAACATTCAGTACTTC.

CDR3 DNA: TGTGCCAGCAGCTTAGGGGACAGGGATCGAGAGACCCAGTACTTC. Translating it yields CASSLGDRDRETQYF. This chain connects TRBV7-9 to TRBJ2-5; 9 bases fit TRBD1. Germline CDR1 is SEHNR and CDR2 is FQNEAQ (reference sequence). The CDR3 covers 15 residues. Losses at the gene ends were 1 base for V and 4 bases for J; bases not matched to a gene: 4.

The V gene is TRBV28, the J gene TRBJ2-1, with D unclear. This CDR3 is 13 amino acids long. Germline loops: CDR1 MDHEN, CDR2 SYDVKM. Trimming stripped 6 bases from V and 5 bases from J, with 11 bases between. The CDR3 nucleotides are TGTGCCAGCAGCCCTGCGCCTGACAATGAGCAGTTCTTC. Translating gives CASSPAPDNEQFF.

The rearrangement uses TRBV2 and TRBJ1-2, with D possibly being TRBD1 (5 bases). V was shortened by 2 bases and J by 4 bases, with 14 bases between the two germline ends. The V gene's germline CDR1 is SNHLY and CDR2 FYNNEI. The length of the CDR3 is 15 residues. The CDR3 sequence: CASSESTGGTYGYTF. CDR3 sequence (DNA): TGTGCCAGCAGTGAATCTACAGGCGGAACCTATGGCTACACCTTC.

This clone has just one count. V is TRBV5-8 and J is TRBJ2-5; 13 bases match TRBD2. V was pared by 0 bases and J by 1 base, with 3 bases of the junction left unmatched. Looked up from germline, CDR1 is SGHTS and CDR2 is YDEGEE. The CDR3 runs to 17 residues. CDR3 sequence (DNA): TGTGCCAGCAGCTTGGTACTAGCGGGGGGGAGCCAAGAGACCCAGTACTTC. It is translated as CASSLVLAGGSQETQYF. The variable domain in full, with the rest retrieved from reference TRBV5-8 and TRBJ2-5, is EAGVTQSPTHLIKTRGQQATLRCSPISGHTSVYWYQQALGLGLQFLLWYDEGEERNRGNFPPRFSGRQFPNYSSELNVNALELEDSALYLCASSLVLAGGSQETQYFGPGTRLLVL.

Of note for this clone: Other nucleotide sequences from this sample produce the same CDR3. This chain connects TRBV6-5 to TRBJ1-1, with 8 positions matching TRBD1. The germline V gene has CDR1 MNHEY and CDR2 SVGAGI. The CDR3 spans 14 residues. The V and J ends lost 4 bases and 1 base, in that order; junction bases with no gene match: 2. The CDR3 bases are TGTGCCAGCAGTTTTGGACAGGGGAACACTGAAGCTTTCTTT. Translating it yields CASSFGQGNTEAFF.

The J gene is TRBJ2-5, the V gene TRBV27; TRBD2 matches at 12 bases. The DNA end lines up better with TRBJ2-7; the J call may be wrong. CDR1 MNHEY and CDR2 SMNVEV come from the germline V gene (reference sequence). The CDR3 has 18 amino acids. CDR3 nucleotides: TGTGCCAGCAGTTCCTTGATACTAGCGGGGGGCAGCTCCTACGAGCAGTACTTC. It codes for CASSSLILAGGSSYEQYF.

The chain recombines TRBV9 with TRBJ1-6, with 8 nucleotides matching TRBD1. The CDR3 spans 15 residues. The V and J ends lost 4 bases and 6 bases, in that order; junction bases with no gene match: 6. From germline, CDR1 is SGDLS and CDR2 YYNGEE. The CDR3 sequence is CASSTTQGGNSPLHF. CDR3 nucleotides: TGTGCCAGCAGCACAACACAGGGGGGTAATTCACCCCTCCACTTT.

V is TRBV27 and J is TRBJ2-3, with TRBD1 matching 9 bases. Germline CDR1 reads MNHEY; CDR2 reads SMNVEV (reference sequence). The V segment lost 5 bases and the J segment 8 bases; nucleotides outside the gene matches: 8. CDR3 length: 14 residues. DNA for the CDR3: TGTGCCAGCAGTCAGGACAGGGGAAGGGTTACGCAGTATTTT. As protein: CASSQDRGRVTQYF.

The V and J genes are TRBV6-1 and TRBJ1-5, with TRBD1 matching 8 bases. Germline V CDR1 and CDR2: MNHNS, SASEGT. CDR3 size: 15 residues. Trimming cost V 3 bases and J 6 bases; bases outside gene matches: 7. In nucleotides, the CDR3 is TGTGCCAGCAGTGACCACGACAGGGGAGGTCAGCCCCAGCATTTT. Residues: CASSDHDRGGQPQHF.

V usage is TRBV7-8 and J usage is TRBJ2-2; 12 bases agree with TRBD2. J was trimmed by 4 bases and V by 5 bases; bases with no gene match: 14. The CDR3 is 19 amino acids. Germline values: CDR1 SGHVS, CDR2 FQNEAQ. The CDR3 protein is CASSKRTSGMVRITGELFF. The CDR3 nucleotides read TGTGCCAGCAGCAAAAGGACTAGCGGGATGGTGAGGATCACCGGGGAGCTGTTTTTT. Looking up the rest from reference TRBV7-8 and TRBJ2-2 gives the full variable domain: GAGVSQSPRYKVAKRGQDVALRCDPISGHVSLFWYQQALGQGPEFLTYFQNEAQLDKSGLPSDRFFAERPEGSVSTLKIQRTQQEDSAVYLCASSKRTSGMVRITGELFFGEGSRLTVL.

The V call is TRBV7-6, the J call TRBJ2-1; 9 nucleotides align to TRBD2. Looked up from germline, CDR1 is SGHVS and CDR2 is FNYEAQ. The CDR3 is made up of 17 amino acids. V shed 1 base and J 5 bases; nucleotides not matched to a gene: 9. As DNA, the CDR3 is TGTGCCAGCAGCTTAGGCCGGGGCGGGGGGGCGAACAATGAGCAGTTCTTC. This gives the protein CASSLGRGGGANNEQFF. Combining the CDR3 with reference TRBV7-6 and TRBJ2-1 gives the whole variable domain GAGVSQSPRYKVTKRGQDVALRCDPISGHVSLYWYRQALGQGPEFLTYFNYEAQQDKSGLPNDRFSAERPEGSISTLTIQRTEQRDSAMYRCASSLGRGGGANNEQFFGPGTRLTVL.

The chain carries TRBV11-2 and TRBJ1-2; TRBD1 matches at 10 bases. V lost 0 bases to trimming and J lost 5 bases; unmatched junction nucleotides: 3. This CDR3 has 15 residues. CDR1 is SGHAT, CDR2 FQNNGV, per germline. The chain's CDR3 is CASSLEGQGRYGYTF. As DNA, the CDR3 is TGTGCCAGCAGCTTAGAGGGACAGGGGAGGTATGGCTACACCTTC.

V and J are TRBV18 and TRBJ1-1; a possible D gene is TRBD1 (6 bases). CDR1 is KGHSH, CDR2 LQKENI, per germline. The CDR3 is 14 residues long. The germline V and J ends were trimmed by 4 bases and 10 bases, with 19 bases remaining between them. CDR3 bases: TGTGCCAGCTCACAAACCAGGGGTTCTTCGGGAGCTTTCTTT. Translated, it gives CASSQTRGSSGAFF. Complete variable domain (other parts from reference TRBV18 and TRBJ1-1): NAGVMQNPRHLVRRRGQEARLRCSPMKGHSHVYWYRQLPEEGLKFMVYLQKENIIDESGMPKERFSAEFPKEGPSILRIQQVVRGDSAAYFCASSQTRGSSGAFFGQGTRLTVV.

This clone appeared once. The chain employs TRBV5-1 and TRBJ1-4; 9 nucleotides match TRBD1. This CDR3 contains 22 residues. J lost 3 bases, V lost 4 bases, and 25 bases had no gene match. The V gene's germline CDR1 is SGHRS and CDR2 YFSETQ. CDR3 bases: TGCGCCAGCAGCCTGGAGTTGGGACAGGGTCCTAACCTAGGTTGGTCTAATGAAAAACTGTTTTTT. This codes for CASSLELGQGPNLGWSNEKLFF.

V and J are TRBV5-8 and TRBJ1-2; unclear D gene. V was trimmed by 4 bases and J by 5 bases, leaving 24 bases between them. The CDR3 is made up of 17 amino acids. Per the germline V gene, CDR1 is SGHTS and CDR2 is YDEGEE. The CDR3 bases are TGTGCCAGCAGCCCGGGGTTGGGTTCGTCCATTCCTTATGGCTACACCTTC. Amino acid sequence: CASSPGLGSSIPYGYTF. The variable domain in full, completed from reference TRBV5-8 and TRBJ1-2, reads EAGVTQSPTHLIKTRGQQATLRCSPISGHTSVYWYQQALGLGLQFLLWYDEGEERNRGNFPPRFSGRQFPNYSSELNVNALELEDSALYLCASSPGLGSSIPYGYTFGSGTRLTVV.

This sequence joins TRBV18 and TRBJ1-5; 7 positions match TRBD1. This CDR3 has 15 amino acids. Germline V gene data show CDR1 as KGHSH and CDR2 as LQKENI. V lost 4 bases and J lost 1; bases outside the gene matches: 4. In DNA, the CDR3 is TGTGCCAGCTCACTGACAGGGAAAAGCAATCAGCCCCAGCATTTT. Its protein product is CASSLTGKSNQPQHF. Complete variable domain (other parts from reference TRBV18 and TRBJ1-5): NAGVMQNPRHLVRRRGQEARLRCSPMKGHSHVYWYRQLPEEGLKFMVYLQKENIIDESGMPKERFSAEFPKEGPSILRIQQVVRGDSAAYFCASSLTGKSNQPQHFGDGTRLSIL.

The rearrangement links TRBV5-1 to TRBJ2-7, with 8 bases identical to TRBD2. The V gene's germline CDR1 is SGHRS and CDR2 YFSETQ. The CDR3 loop spans 17 amino acids. With V trimmed by 4 bases and J by 2 bases, 14 bases remained unmatched. In DNA form, the CDR3 reads TGCGCCAGCAGCAAGACGGGCGGGGGGTCTAAGGCCTACGAGCAGTACTTC. It specifies CASSKTGGGSKAYEQYF.

The chain joins TRBV28 to TRBJ2-2; D unresolved. Trimming pared 7 bases from V and 5 bases from J, leaving 11 bases between. CDR1 MDHEN and CDR2 SYDVKM come from the germline V gene. The CDR3 sequence is 13 residues long. This CDR3 reads CASMEFVTGELFF. The CDR3 bases are TGTGCCAGCATGGAGTTCGTGACCGGGGAGCTGTTTTTT.

J is TRBJ1-1 and V is TRBV19; 7 bases match TRBD1. CDR3 length: 14 amino acids. J gave up 5 bases and V 3 bases, and 6 bases lay outside the gene matches. From germline, CDR1 is LNHDA and CDR2 SQIVND (reference sequence). Written as DNA, the CDR3 is TGTGCCAGTAGTATTGACGCAGGGGGGACTGAAGCTTTCTTT. Its protein is CASSIDAGGTEAFF.

The chain combines TRBV28 with TRBJ1-1, with D unresolved. The CDR3 covers 16 residues. V was trimmed by 6 bases and J by 6 bases, leaving 23 bases between them. Looked up from germline, CDR1 is MDHEN and CDR2 is SYDVKM. CDR3 loop: CASSLEVVSRGAEAFF. The CDR3 DNA sequence: TGTGCCAGCAGCCTAGAAGTAGTTAGTCGAGGCGCTGAAGCTTTCTTT.

This clone was seen only once. This chain joins TRBV6-1 and TRBJ2-2; 7 positions agree with TRBD1. The J segment lost 4 bases and the V segment lost 2 bases, leaving 4 bases of the junction unmatched. This CDR3 has 15 residues. From germline, CDR1 is MNHNS and CDR2 SASEGT. In DNA form, the CDR3 reads TGTGCCAGCAGTGAAAGACAGGGCCTCACCGGGGAGCTGTTTTTT. It codes for CASSERQGLTGELFF.

The J gene is TRBJ2-7, the V gene TRBV10-3; no clear D. Germline CDR1 is ENHRY and CDR2 is SYGVKD. V lost 3 bases, J lost 6 bases, and 12 bases lay in between. The CDR3 consists of 13 residues. CDR3 coding DNA: TGTGCCATCAGTGAAGCCCCAAATGGCGAGCAGTACTTC. Its protein is CAISEAPNGEQYF.

The sample holds a few counts of this clone. J is TRBJ2-5 and V is TRBV29-1; D might be TRBD1 (5 bases). Germline V lookup: CDR1 SQVTM, CDR2 ANQGSEA. Trimming took 1 base from V and 6 from J, leaving 9 bases between them. The CDR3 has 12 residues. The CDR3 region has the DNA TGCAGCGTTGAAGTGGGGCGGCAGACCCAGTACTTC. Protein sequence: CSVEVGRQTQYF.

The chain uses TRBV2 and TRBJ2-1, with D unclear. Germline V gene data show CDR1 as SNHLY and CDR2 as FYNNEI. The length of the CDR3 is 15 residues. Trimming took off 4 bases at V and 9 bases at J, with 19 bases between the two ends. The CDR3 spells CASSGTILGGGEQFF. DNA for the CDR3: TGTGCCAGCAGTGGAACAATACTTGGCGGCGGTGAGCAGTTCTTC.

This clone was found once. The V call is TRBV19, the J call TRBJ1-5, with unresolved D. Trimming shortened V by 5 bases and J by 0 bases, and 8 bases separated the two germline ends. The CDR3 is 14 amino acids. The germline CDR1 and CDR2 sequences are LNHDA and SQIVND (reference sequence). CDR3 residues: CASSHENSNQPQHF. The CDR3 coding sequence is TGTGCCAGTAGTCATGAGAATAGCAATCAGCCCCAGCATTTT.